A selection of T cell receptor beta chains follows, all from one sample in a study of vaccination and CD4 T cells after COVID-19. Their specific antigens are unknown. TCRdb redid the calling of the PCR reads with MiXCR, one entry per CDR3 protein. This sample has fewer than 25,000 distinct CDR3 sequences, with around half found just once. What was sequenced was CD4+ T cells from blood, cultured in vitro. These receptors originate from a human donor who had recovered from COVID-19. The CDR3 runs from the conserved cysteine through the conserved F or W. A D gene is named only where the DNA matches it firmly. Clone size is given for some rows only: seen once, a few or many times, or a class if the clone is expanded.

d_call,clone_size,j_call,v_call,cdr3_nt,cdr3_aa
TRBD2,-,TRBJ2-5,TRBV11-2,TGTGCCAGCAGCTCCAGCGGGGGCCAAGAGACCCAGTACTTC,CASSSSGGQETQYF
TRBD2,-,TRBJ2-7,TRBV28,TGTGCCAGCAGTCAGGGAGGATGGACGGGGGGGTCCGAGCAGTACTTC,CASSQGGWTGGSEQYF
TRBD2,-,TRBJ2-1,TRBV6-1,TGTGCCAGCACTGGACTAGCGGGAAGGAATGAGCAGTTCTTC,CASTGLAGRNEQFF
-,few,TRBJ1-1,TRBV30,TGTGCCTGGAGTGTAGGGGATAGCACTGAAGCTTTCTTT,CAWSVGDSTEAFF
-,-,TRBJ2-6,TRBV10-3,TGTGCCATCAGTGAGTCGACTGGGTCTGCTGGGGCCAACGTCCTGACTTTC,CAISESTGSAGANVLTF
-,-,TRBJ1-2,TRBV10-3,TGTGCCATCAGTGAGTCAGCAGCCAACTATGGCTACACCTTC,CAISESAANYGYTF
TRBD1,-,TRBJ1-4,TRBV6-4,TGTGCCAGCAGCGACAAGGGACAGAATAATGAAAAACTGTTTTTT,CASSDKGQNNEKLFF
TRBD1,-,TRBJ2-7,TRBV18,TGTGCCAGCGCCATGGGACAGGGGGGCTACGAGCAGTACTTC,CASAMGQGGYEQYF
TRBD1,-,TRBJ2-5,TRBV7-2,TGTGCCAGCAGCTTAGCATTCGGGACAGAAGAGACCCAGTACTTC,CASSLAFGTEETQYF
-,-,TRBJ2-4,TRBV20-1,TGCAGTGCTAGAGATGGGGCCAAAAACATTCAGTACTTC,CSARDGAKNIQYF
-,-,TRBJ1-5,TRBV21-1,TGTGCCAGCAGCAACAGGGGCCCTAATCAGCCCCAGCATTTT,CASSNRGPNQPQHF
TRBD1,-,TRBJ2-7,TRBV2,TGTGCCAGCAGCCAAAGGCGACAGGGAACCTACGAGCAGTACTTC,CASSQRRQGTYEQYF
TRBD2,-,TRBJ2-7,TRBV28,TGTGCCAGCAGACCCAGCGGGGATACCTACGAGCAGTACTTC,CASRPSGDTYEQYF
-,-,TRBJ2-1,TRBV6-2/TRBV6-3,TGTGCCAGCAGTCTGACAGGTTCCTACAATGAGCAGTTCTTC,CASSLTGSYNEQFF
TRBD2,-,TRBJ2-1,TRBV12-3/TRBV12-4,TGTGCCAGCAGTTTCAGAGGGGTTGGAGCGGGAGTAAAGGGGTATGAGCAGTTCTTC,CASSFRGVGAGVKGYEQFF
-,-,TRBJ2-2,TRBV6-5,TGTGCCAGCAGTTACGGGGGCCCCGGGGAGCTGTTTTTT,CASSYGGPGELFF
TRBD1,-,TRBJ2-5,TRBV6-1,TGTGCCAGCAGCGTGACAGGGGGTTGGGAGACCCAGTACTTC,CASSVTGGWETQYF
TRBD2,-,TRBJ2-2,TRBV6-2/TRBV6-3,TGTGCCAGCAGGAGACTAGCGGGAGTGACCGGGGAGCTGTTTTTT,CASRRLAGVTGELFF
-,few,TRBJ2-5,TRBV6-2/TRBV6-3,TGTGCCAGCAGTTGGTCGGGGTTTAATCGAGAGACCCAGTACTTC,CASSWSGFNRETQYF
-,few,TRBJ1-3,TRBV7-2,TGTGCCAGCAGCTTGGTATTCAGCTCTGGAAACACCATATATTTT,CASSLVFSSGNTIYF
-,-,TRBJ2-5,TRBV7-2,TGTGCCAGCAGCCGTTGGGTAGCAGGGACCCAGTACTTC,CASSRWVAGTQYF
TRBD1,-,TRBJ1-1,TRBV12-3/TRBV12-4,TGTGCCAGCAGTTTTTCAGGGGGCACTGAAGCTTTCTTT,CASSFSGGTEAFF
-,-,TRBJ2-1,TRBV7-3,TGTGCCAGCAGCTTAATGGGAAAAGCCTACAATGAGCAGTTCTTC,CASSLMGKAYNEQFF
-,-,TRBJ2-2,TRBV11-2,TGTGCCAGCAACCCGACAGGAGGGAACACCGGGGAGCTGTTTTTT,CASNPTGGNTGELFF
TRBD1,-,TRBJ1-1,TRBV20-1,TGCAGTGCTAGGGGACAGGGCCGGGGGGCTTGGGGCACTGAAGCTTTCTTT,CSARGQGRGAWGTEAFF
TRBD2,-,TRBJ2-1,TRBV19,TGTGCCAGTAGTATGGGTAGCGGGAGTTCAAATGAGCAGTTCTTC,CASSMGSGSSNEQFF
-,-,TRBJ2-1,TRBV11-2,TGTGCCAGCACATTTGGGAGGGGGAATGAGCAGTTCTTC,CASTFGRGNEQFF
-,-,TRBJ1-2,TRBV28,TGTGCCAGCAGCTCCGGGACATTAGGCTACACCTTC,CASSSGTLGYTF
TRBD2,few,TRBJ2-1,TRBV5-4,TGTGCCAGCAGCATGACTAGCGGAAGCTCCTACAATGAGCAGTTCTTC,CASSMTSGSSYNEQFF
-,-,TRBJ1-2,TRBV28,TGTGCCAGCAGTTTACGGGACGGACGTAGCTACACCTTC,CASSLRDGRSYTF
-,-,TRBJ1-2,TRBV28,TGTGCCAGCAGTTCTCAGTCATGGTGGTATGGCTACACCTTC,CASSSQSWWYGYTF
-,-,TRBJ2-7,TRBV5-1,TGCGCCAGCAGCTTGACAGGGCTGAATTACGAGCAGTACTTC,CASSLTGLNYEQYF
-,-,TRBJ2-7,TRBV5-1,TGCGCCAGCAGATCCGGGACGGATTCCTACGAGCAGTACTTC,CASRSGTDSYEQYF
-,-,TRBJ2-7,TRBV20-1,TGCAGTGCAAGACGACACCAGTCCGTCTACGAGCAGTACTTC,CSARRHQSVYEQYF
-,-,TRBJ1-2,TRBV29-1,TGCAGCGTTGACGATGGCTACACCTTC,CSVDDGYTF
-,-,TRBJ1-2,TRBV6-2/TRBV6-3,TGTGCCAGCACCGAACAGGAGTCCTATGGCTACACCTTC,CASTEQESYGYTF
-,-,TRBJ1-1,TRBV20-1,TGCAGTGCCGAGTTCTCGACAGGAAGGAACACTGAAGCTTTCTTT,CSAEFSTGRNTEAFF
TRBD1,-,TRBJ2-7,TRBV18,TGTGCCAGCTCACCCGGACAGGGCCCCTCGGTTTACTTC,CASSPGQGPSVYF
-,once,TRBJ2-7,TRBV7-2,TGTGCCAGCAGCTTATCCCGTGACCGAGCTTCCTACGAGCAGTACTTC,CASSLSRDRASYEQYF
-,-,TRBJ1-4,TRBV5-5,TGTGCCAGCAGCTGGACACCGGCAACTAATGAAAAACTGTTTTTT,CASSWTPATNEKLFF
-,-,TRBJ2-1,TRBV5-1,TGCGCCAGCAGCTTGGTTAGGGGACAAAACTACAATGAGCAGTTCTTC,CASSLVRGQNYNEQFF
TRBD2,-,TRBJ2-3,TRBV2,TGTGCCAGCCGGAGTGGCGGGAGGGCGGCCCGGGATACGCAGTATTTT,CASRSGGRAARDTQYF
-,-,TRBJ1-2,TRBV6-1,TGTGCCAGCAGTCAGGACCTAGCTAACTATGGCTACACCTTC,CASSQDLANYGYTF
TRBD2,-,TRBJ2-3,TRBV6-1,TGTGCCAGCAGTACTAGCGGGGGGGCGGATACGCAGTATTTT,CASSTSGGADTQYF
TRBD2,once,TRBJ2-3,TRBV7-2,TGTGCCAGCAGCTCCGGACTAGCGGATCCTAGCACAGATACGCAGTATTTT,CASSSGLADPSTDTQYF
-,-,TRBJ1-1,TRBV6-1,TGTGCCAGCTCGAAGAACACTGAAGCTTTCTTT,CASSKNTEAFF
TRBD1,-,TRBJ2-7,TRBV11-2,TGTGCCAGCAGCTTAGTGTGGGACAGTTCCTACGAGCAGTACTTC,CASSLVWDSSYEQYF
TRBD2,few,TRBJ2-1,TRBV2,TGTGCCAGCAGTCTGCGGGAGGCTGGGGAGCAGTTCTTC,CASSLREAGEQFF
-,-,TRBJ2-5,TRBV6-2/TRBV6-3,TGTGCCAGCAGTCCCCCGGGCGTTAAGGAGACCCAGTACTTC,CASSPPGVKETQYF
-,-,TRBJ2-7,TRBV20-1,TGCAGTGCCCCGGGCGACCACGAGCAGTACTTC,CSAPGDHEQYF
TRBD1,-,TRBJ1-1,TRBV20-1,TGCAGTGCTGGACAGGGGGCCACTGAAGCTTTCTTT,CSAGQGATEAFF
TRBD1,few,TRBJ1-6,TRBV2,TGTGCCAGCAGTTCAGGGGGCTCCAATTCACCCCTCCACTTT,CASSSGGSNSPLHF
TRBD1,few,TRBJ1-5,TRBV6-2/TRBV6-3,TGTGCCAGCAGTCGCACAGGGGAGAGTCAGCCCCAGCATTTT,CASSRTGESQPQHF
TRBD1,-,TRBJ2-7,TRBV7-2,TGTGCCAGCAGCAAAGGACAGGGGGTCTACGAGCAGTACTTC,CASSKGQGVYEQYF
-,few,TRBJ2-5,TRBV11-3,TGTGCCAGCAGCCGCCCAGGGGGGCAAGAGACCCAGTACTTC,CASSRPGGQETQYF
TRBD1,few,TRBJ1-1,TRBV19,TGTGCCAGTAGCCGGCGACAGGGGGCGATTTCTGAAGCTTTCTTT,CASSRRQGAISEAFF
TRBD1,-,TRBJ1-1,TRBV20-1,TGCAGTGCTAGGCCGACAGGGGAGAACACTGAAGCTTTCTTT,CSARPTGENTEAFF
-,-,TRBJ1-4,TRBV6-1,TGTGCCAGCAGTGAAGGAGGGGTATGGGGTGAAAAACTGTTTTTT,CASSEGGVWGEKLFF
-,few,TRBJ1-1,TRBV12-3/TRBV12-4,TGTGCCAGCAGCCTCAGGGGGAACACTGAAGCTTTCTTT,CASSLRGNTEAFF